This T cell receptor (beta chain) was profiled in a study of T cells in localized non-small cell lung cancer. Study-level points and caveats: Since sequencing was restricted to only one region of the tumor, intratumor heterogeneity remains a possibility.

Some clones are missing from TCRdb's copy, which holds only in-frame ones; the method was immunoSEQ multiplex PCR. Of 50,000 to 60,000 clones in the sample, around 80% were seen once. Comment on this clone: Its antigen is currently unknown.

The CDR3 is made up of 14 amino acids. Per germline, CDR1 SGHNT and CDR2 YYREEE (reference sequence). The ends lost 4 bases at V and 4 bases at J; junction bases unmatched: 4. This chain uses TRBV5-4 with TRBJ1-4; 7 bases are shared with TRBD1. The clonotype was recovered from a woman aged 35-75 years with stage II lung adenocarcinoma. The sample in question was PBMCs, obtained before any cancer treatment. The chain's CDR3 is CASSQGGSNEKLFF. Here the CDR3 DNA reads TGTGCCAGCAGCCAGGGGGGGAGTAATGAAAAACTGTTTTTT.